This is a list of T cell receptor beta chains from one sample in a study of monozygotic twins with inflammatory bowel disease. TCRdb reanalyzed the 5' RACE reads and collapses them to one entry per CDR3 protein, without DNA. The sample holds over 110,000 distinct CDR3 sequences. The sequencing sample was made of blood. These receptors were obtained from a human donor with ulcerative colitis or Crohn's disease, or a healthy co-twin of an affected twin (not recorded which). The CDR3 runs from the conserved cysteine through the conserved F or W.

j_call: TRBJ1-2; cdr3_length: 16; v_call: TRBV4-3; cdr3_aa: CASSQDSAGFLYGYTF
j_call: TRBJ1-2; cdr3_length: 15; v_call: TRBV11-2; cdr3_aa: CASSPGQGLSHGYTF
j_call: TRBJ1-1; cdr3_length: 13; v_call: TRBV7-3; cdr3_aa: CASSLFPNTEAFF
j_call: TRBJ1-5; cdr3_length: 12; v_call: TRBV2; cdr3_aa: CASSEGVQPQHF
j_call: TRBJ1-4; cdr3_length: 15; v_call: TRBV4-3; cdr3_aa: CASTQTGKWSEKLFF
j_call: TRBJ2-7; cdr3_length: 12; v_call: TRBV29-1; cdr3_aa: CSVDALGSEQYF
j_call: TRBJ2-1; cdr3_length: 15; v_call: TRBV24-1; cdr3_aa: CATSDPRAPYNEQFF
j_call: TRBJ2-3; cdr3_length: 13; v_call: TRBV5-1; cdr3_aa: CASSLAVTDTQYF
j_call: TRBJ2-2; cdr3_length: 17; v_call: TRBV30; cdr3_aa: CAWSTRTSGGYDGELFF
j_call: TRBJ2-7; cdr3_length: 14; v_call: TRBV7-6; cdr3_aa: CASSLGGINYEQYF
j_call: TRBJ2-3; cdr3_length: 15; v_call: TRBV20-1; cdr3_aa: CSATKGTGITDTQYF
j_call: TRBJ1-3; cdr3_length: 15; v_call: TRBV12-3/TRBV12-4; cdr3_aa: CAMSELLSSGNTIYF
j_call: TRBJ2-7; cdr3_length: 14; v_call: TRBV7-2; cdr3_aa: CASSPSTGTYEQYF
j_call: TRBJ1-4; cdr3_length: 16; v_call: TRBV5-1; cdr3_aa: CASSLAGTLTNEKLFF
j_call: TRBJ1-2; cdr3_length: 15; v_call: TRBV5-1; cdr3_aa: CASSTRQGTNYGYTF
j_call: TRBJ2-7; cdr3_length: 13; v_call: TRBV20-1; cdr3_aa: CSGGTGTAYEQYF
j_call: TRBJ2-3; cdr3_length: 18; v_call: TRBV5-1; cdr3_aa: CASSLATLLAGGTDTQYF
j_call: TRBJ1-2; cdr3_length: 14; v_call: TRBV4-1; cdr3_aa: CASSHGQGEYGYTF
j_call: TRBJ2-7; cdr3_length: 14; v_call: TRBV28; cdr3_aa: CASRIDRAPYEQYF
j_call: TRBJ2-1; cdr3_length: 12; v_call: TRBV30; cdr3_aa: CAWSVVAGGQFF
j_call: TRBJ1-1; cdr3_length: 13; v_call: TRBV20-1; cdr3_aa: CSAYRGGTTEAFF
j_call: TRBJ2-1; cdr3_length: 14; v_call: TRBV5-4; cdr3_aa: CASSLGRNRDEQFF
j_call: TRBJ2-2; cdr3_length: 16; v_call: TRBV5-4; cdr3_aa: CASSLEAGGRTGELFF
j_call: TRBJ2-3; cdr3_length: 14; v_call: TRBV6-4; cdr3_aa: CASSEGTSLDTQYF
j_call: TRBJ2-3; cdr3_length: 16; v_call: TRBV4-3; cdr3_aa: CASSQGGSRLTDTQYF
j_call: TRBJ2-1; cdr3_length: 12; v_call: TRBV12-3/TRBV12-4; cdr3_aa: CASNEAISEQFF
j_call: TRBJ1-2; cdr3_length: 15; v_call: TRBV3-1; cdr3_aa: CASSREQNKLYGYTF
j_call: TRBJ1-4; cdr3_length: 14; v_call: TRBV27; cdr3_aa: CASRQRRGNEKLFF
j_call: TRBJ2-7; cdr3_length: 14; v_call: TRBV2; cdr3_aa: CASSEPGGPYEQYF
j_call: TRBJ2-5; cdr3_length: 14; v_call: TRBV5-6; cdr3_aa: CASSLVQTQETQYF
j_call: TRBJ1-4; cdr3_length: 16; v_call: TRBV20-1; cdr3_aa: CSARGARGGAFEKLFF
j_call: TRBJ1-4; cdr3_length: 15; v_call: TRBV20-1; cdr3_aa: CSARDEGFTSEKLFF